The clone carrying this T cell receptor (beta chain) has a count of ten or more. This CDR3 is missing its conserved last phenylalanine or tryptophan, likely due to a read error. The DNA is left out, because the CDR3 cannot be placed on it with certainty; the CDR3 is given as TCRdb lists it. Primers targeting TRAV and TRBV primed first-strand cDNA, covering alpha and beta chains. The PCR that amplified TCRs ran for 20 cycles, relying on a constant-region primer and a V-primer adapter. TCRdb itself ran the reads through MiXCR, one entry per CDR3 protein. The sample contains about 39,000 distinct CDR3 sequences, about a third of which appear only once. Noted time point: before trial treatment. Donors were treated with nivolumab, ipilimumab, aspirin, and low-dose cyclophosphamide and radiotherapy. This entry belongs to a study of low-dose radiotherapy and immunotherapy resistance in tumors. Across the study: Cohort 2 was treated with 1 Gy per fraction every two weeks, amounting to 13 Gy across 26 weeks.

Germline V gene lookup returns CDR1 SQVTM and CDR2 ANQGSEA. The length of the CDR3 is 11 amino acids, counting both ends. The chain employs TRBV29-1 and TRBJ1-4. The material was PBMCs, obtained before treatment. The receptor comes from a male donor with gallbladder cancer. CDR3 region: CSVEEGKGLFL.